The 26 T cell receptor beta chains presented below share a single source sample, sequenced in a study of regulatory T cells in long-lasting Graves disease. The TCR beta library used iRepertoire HTBI primers with Arm-PCR amplification of CDR3. MiXCR, applied by TCRdb to the multiplex PCR reads, yields one record per CDR3 protein. The repertoire holds 700,000 or so distinct CDR3 sequences, with about 30% as singletons. Specified time point: persistent/refractory GD, antithyroid drugs over 5 years with positive TRAb. From RNA extracted from PBMCs, the TCR library was made. This material consisted of peripheral blood mononuclear cells (PBMCs), taken when the disease was refractory, from a patient treated with antithyroid drugs. These receptors were taken from a female donor with Graves disease.

The gene calls are TRBV29-1 and TRBJ1-1, with 12 nucleotides matching TRBD1. V lost 4 bases and J lost 2; bases outside the gene matches: 5. The CDR3 spans 15 residues. In germline, CDR1 is SQVTM, CDR2 ANQGSEA. This chain's CDR3 is CSVGGTGGRNTEAFF. DNA for the CDR3: TGCAGCGTTGGAGGGACAGGGGGCAGAAACACTGAAGCTTTCTTT. The full variable domain, rest sourced from reference TRBV29-1 and TRBJ1-1, is SAVISQKPSRDICQRGTSLTIQCQVDSQVTMMFWYRQQPGQSLTLIATANQGSEATYESGFVIDKFPISRPNLTFSTLTVSNMSPEDSSIYLCSVGGTGGRNTEAFFGQGTRLTVV.

This clonotype showed up just a few times. CDR3 nucleotides: TGTGCCAGCAGCTTAGAGCCATCGGGCGCCCTGCATTCACCCCTCCACTTT. Protein product: CASSLEPSGALHSPLHF. The genes are TRBV11-2 and TRBJ1-6; D is unresolved. This CDR3 has 17 amino acids. From germline, CDR1 is SGHAT and CDR2 FQNNGV. Trimming pared 0 bases from V and 8 bases from J, leaving 17 bases between. Filled out from reference TRBV11-2 and TRBJ1-6, the complete variable domain reads EAGVAQSPRYKIIEKRQSVAFWCNPISGHATLYWYQQILGQGPKLLIQFQNNGVVDDSQLPKDRFSAERLKGVDSTLKIQPAKLEDSAVYLCASSLEPSGALHSPLHFGNGTRLTVT.

The gene calls are TRBV6-1 and TRBJ1-1; TRBD1 agrees at 9 bases. J lost 9 bases, V lost 6 bases, and 8 bases had no gene match. Per germline, CDR1 MNHNS and CDR2 SASEGT. The CDR3 totals 13 residues. The CDR3 DNA sequence: TGTGCCAGCAGGTCCCGGGACAGGGTTAAAGCTTTCTTT. Translating it yields CASRSRDRVKAFF.

CDR3 sequence reads: CASSPRGPFYGYTF. In DNA form, the CDR3 reads TGTGCCAGTAGCCCGAGAGGGCCGTTCTATGGCTACACCTTC. J is TRBJ1-2 and V is TRBV19; D unclear. Trimming cost V 6 bases and J 4 bases, with 15 bases left between them. Germline V gene data show CDR1 as LNHDA and CDR2 as SQIVND (reference sequence). The CDR3 contains 14 residues.

Turning to this clonotype: This may come from a read error, since a much larger clone is one base off. The chain employs TRBV6-9 and TRBJ1-2; tentative D call: TRBD1 (5 bases). The CDR3 has 15 amino acids. Germline CDR1 MNHGY, CDR2 SVAAGI. V was clipped by 4 bases and J by 4 bases, with 16 bases between them. In DNA, the CDR3 is TGTGCCAGCAGTTGCTCGCGGGCAACAGGCTATGGCTACACCTTC. Translating gives CASSCSRATGYGYTF.

The sample holds a few counts of this clonotype. The chain joins TRBV5-1 to TRBJ2-4; 7 bases fit TRBD1. V lost 0 bases, J lost 0 bases, and 6 bases stayed unmatched. In germline, CDR1 is SGHRS, CDR2 YFSETQ. The CDR3 spans 17 residues. The CDR3 DNA sequence: TGCGCCAGCAGCTTGGTTGGGACAGAGCGAGCCAAAAACATTCAGTACTTC. Protein: CASSLVGTERAKNIQYF.

This clonotype was picked up a small number of times. CDR3 sequence (DNA): TGTGCCAGCAGTGAAGGGCTAGCGGGAAACTACGAGCAGTACTTC. It translates to CASSEGLAGNYEQYF. The chain is built from TRBV6-2 or TRBV6-3 and TRBJ2-7; 9 nucleotides line up with TRBD2. Germline V gives CDR1 MNHEY, CDR2 SVGEGT. The CDR3 length is 15 residues. Germline trimming cut 5 bases from V and 3 bases from J; bases unmatched to any gene: 8.

This clonotype has more than one count but fewer than ten. The chain uses TRBV12-3 or TRBV12-4 and TRBJ1-3; 8 positions agree with TRBD1. Losses at the gene ends were 2 bases for V and 0 bases for J; bases not matched to a gene: 6. This CDR3 contains 17 residues. The CDR3 DNA reads as TGTGCCAGCAGTTTATTTTCAGGGGGCAACTCTGGAAACACCATATATTTT. Translating gives CASSLFSGGNSGNTIYF.

V is TRBV6-1 and J is TRBJ2-7, with D unclear. With 7 bases removed from V and 1 base from J, the gap between germline ends came to 14 bases. The CDR3 is made up of 14 amino acids. Germline CDR1 reads MNHNS; CDR2 reads SASEGT. CDR3 nucleotides: TGTGCCAGCAAGAACGCCATGCCATCCTACGAGCAGTACTTC. Amino acid sequence: CASKNAMPSYEQYF.

CDR3 DNA: TGTGCCAGCAGTTCCTCCACCGGGACAATATCCTCTGGAAACACCATATATTTT. Amino acids: CASSSSTGTISSGNTIYF. The chain employs TRBV28 and TRBJ1-3; TRBD1 is a possible D gene (6 bases). Trimming left V 4 bases short and J 0 bases short, with 19 bases between. CDR3 size: 18 residues. CDR1 and CDR2 (germline): MDHEN, SYDVKM. Full variable domain (outside the CDR3, taken from reference TRBV28 and TRBJ1-3): DVKVTQSSRYLVKRTGEKVFLECVQDMDHENMFWYRQDPGLGLRLIYFSYDVKMKEKGDIPEGYSVSREKKERFSLILESASTNQTSMYLCASSSSTGTISSGNTIYFGEGSWLTVV.

The CDR3 sequence is CASSLWSSAANTGELFF. In DNA, the CDR3 is TGTGCCAGCAGTTTATGGAGCTCAGCGGCGAACACCGGGGAGCTGTTTTTT. V is TRBV28 and J is TRBJ2-2; D is possibly TRBD2 (5 bases). The CDR3 consists of 17 residues. The ends were cut back, 0 bases at V and 0 bases at J, with 11 bases in the middle. Germline assignment: CDR1 MDHEN and CDR2 SYDVKM.

This clonotype was counted only a few times. The CDR3 protein is CATSRAGMNTEAFF. Here the CDR3 DNA reads TGTGCCACTTCGAGGGCAGGGATGAACACTGAAGCTTTCTTT. J is TRBJ1-1 and V is TRBV12-3 or TRBV12-4, with D perhaps TRBD1 (5 bases). The V end lost 10 bases, the J end lost 0 bases, and 15 bases lay between the germline ends. The CDR3 has 14 amino acids.

The CDR3 DNA reads as TGCAGTGCCCTTGGACTAGCGGGGAGGAGCTCCTACGAGCAGTACTTC. Translation: CSALGLAGRSSYEQYF. The gene calls are TRBV20-1 and TRBJ2-7, with TRBD2 matching over 12 bases. This CDR3 has 16 residues. In germline, CDR1 is DFQATT, CDR2 SNEGSKA (reference sequence). The J segment lost 0 bases and the V segment lost 6 bases, leaving 9 bases of the junction unmatched.

This clonotype appeared a few times. The chain recombines TRBV5-1 with TRBJ1-2; the D is unclear. V lost 0 bases, J lost 4 bases, and 10 bases lay in between. The CDR3 has 14 amino acids. CDR1 SGHRS and CDR2 YFSETQ come from the germline V gene. Here the CDR3 reads CASSLGMTFYGYTF. Here the CDR3 DNA reads TGCGCCAGCAGCTTGGGGATGACTTTCTATGGCTACACCTTC.

This clonotype was seen a few times. The CDR3 loop reads CASSLGAWGNTEAFF. The CDR3 nucleotides read TGCGCCAGCAGCTTGGGAGCATGGGGGAACACTGAAGCTTTCTTT. The rearrangement joins TRBV5-1 to TRBJ1-1; no clear D. Germline CDR1 and CDR2: SGHRS and YFSETQ. Deletions cut 0 bases from V and 1 base from J, with 10 bases between. The CDR3 has 15 residues.

In this sample, this clonotype turned up a few times. The chain recombines TRBV20-1 with TRBJ1-2, with 10 bases matching TRBD1. Germline-derived CDR1 and CDR2 are DFQATT and SNEGSKA (reference sequence). This CDR3 region has 14 residues. Trimming cost V 5 bases and J 5 bases; bases outside gene matches: 8. CDR3 amino acids: CSAFRDRGLYGYTF. The CDR3 region has the DNA TGCAGTGCTTTTAGGGACAGGGGCTTATATGGCTACACCTTC.

The chain combines TRBV28 with TRBJ1-1, with a possible D match to TRBD1 (5 bases). The CDR3 contains 11 residues. Trimming removed 6 bases from V and 8 bases from J, with 10 bases in between. Germline V gives CDR1 MDHEN, CDR2 SYDVKM. Written as DNA, the CDR3 is TGTGCCAGCAGGTATGGGGGGGAAGCTTTCTTT. As protein: CASRYGGEAFF.

This clonotype was recorded many times. This chain's CDR3 is CASSLEQVYEQYF. In DNA form, the CDR3 reads TGCGCCAGCAGCTTGGAACAGGTCTACGAGCAGTACTTC. The J gene is TRBJ2-7, the V gene TRBV5-1, with a tentative D call TRBD1 (5 bases). Germline lookup yields CDR1 SGHRS and CDR2 YFSETQ. V lost 0 bases, J lost 3 bases, and 7 bases lay in between. The CDR3 extends over 13 amino acids.

This clonotype was seen many times. CDR3: CASSLEGTGGDSPLHF. In DNA form, the CDR3 reads TGTGCCAGCAGTCTCGAAGGGACAGGGGGCGATTCACCCCTCCACTTT. The chain combines TRBV2 with TRBJ1-6; 12 nucleotides line up with TRBD1. CDR3 length: 16 amino acids. Germline trimming cut 5 bases from V and 8 bases from J; bases unmatched to any gene: 7. Germline CDR1 is SNHLY and CDR2 is FYNNEI.

The chain is built from TRBV5-1 and TRBJ2-7, with 10 bases fitting TRBD2. From germline, CDR1 is SGHRS and CDR2 YFSETQ. After removal of 3 bases from V and 3 bases from J, the junction contained 3 bases not matched to a gene. This CDR3 region has 14 residues. The CDR3 loop reads CASSSWTSGYEQYF. The CDR3 region has the DNA TGCGCCAGCAGCTCCTGGACTAGCGGCTACGAGCAGTACTTC. Combining the CDR3 with reference TRBV5-1 and TRBJ2-7 gives the whole variable domain KAGVTQTPRYLIKTRGQQVTLSCSPISGHRSVSWYQQTPGQGLQFLFEYFSETQRNKGNFPGRFSGRQFSNSRSEMNVSTLELGDSALYLCASSSWTSGYEQYFGPGTRLTVT.

This clonotype was observed a handful of times. The genes are TRBV6-1 and TRBJ1-1, with D possibly matching TRBD1 (6 bases). CDR3 size: 15 residues. The germline V gene encodes CDR1 MNHNS and CDR2 SASEGT. Trimming removed 3 bases from V and 4 bases from J, with 15 bases in between. For the CDR3, the DNA is TGTGCCAGCAGTGATCACAGGGCTGGGAGCACTGAAGCTTTCTTT. Translation: CASSDHRAGSTEAFF.

This clonotype was seen a handful of times. V usage is TRBV6-5 and J usage is TRBJ2-7; D remains ambiguous. Trimming took 0 bases from V and 2 from J, leaving 11 bases between them. This CDR3 comprises 15 residues. Germline CDR1 and CDR2: MNHEY and SVGAGI. CDR3 amino acids: CASSYSQDSTYEQYF. The CDR3 DNA sequence: TGTGCCAGCAGTTACTCCCAAGATAGTACCTACGAGCAGTACTTC.

V usage is TRBV18 and J usage is TRBJ1-4, with D possibly matching TRBD1 (5 bases). CDR1 KGHSH and CDR2 LQKENI come from the germline V gene. V lost 1 base and J 0 bases, leaving 9 bases between the germline ends. This CDR3 is built from 16 residues. The CDR3 here is CASSPLGAATNEKLFF. CDR3 coding DNA: TGTGCCAGCTCACCACTCGGGGCCGCAACTAATGAAAAACTGTTTTTT. Supplemented by reference TRBV18 and TRBJ1-4, the full variable domain reads NAGVMQNPRHLVRRRGQEARLRCSPMKGHSHVYWYRQLPEEGLKFMVYLQKENIIDESGMPKERFSAEFPKEGPSILRIQQVVRGDSAAYFCASSPLGAATNEKLFFGSGTQLSVL.

This clonotype was found a few times. The rearrangement uses TRBV12-3 or TRBV12-4 and TRBJ1-6; TRBD1 is a possible D gene (5 bases). The CDR3 length is 16 residues. The ends were cut back, 6 bases at V and 0 bases at J, with 12 bases in the middle. Here the CDR3 reads CASSPRGGSYNSPLHF. The CDR3 DNA sequence: TGTGCCAGCAGCCCACGGGGGGGCTCCTATAATTCACCCCTCCACTTT.

This clonotype was counted ten times or more. The chain employs TRBV2 and TRBJ1-2, with TRBD1 identical over 7 bases. The germline CDR1 and CDR2 sequences are SNHLY and FYNNEI. The CDR3 runs 15 residues. Trimming at V came to 3 bases and at J to 2 bases, leaving 6 bases not matched to a gene. The CDR3, as DNA: TGTGCCAGCAGTGAGGACATGACAGGGAACTATGGCTACACCTTC. This gives the protein CASSEDMTGNYGYTF.

The gene calls are TRBV20-1 and TRBJ2-5; perhaps TRBD1 as D (5 bases). CDR3 length: 12 residues. V was cut by 5 bases and J by 1 base, with 8 bases left in between. The germline V gene encodes CDR1 DFQATT and CDR2 SNEGSKA (reference sequence). CDR3 coding DNA: TGCAGTGCTCAGACAGTCCAAGAGACCCAGTACTTC. Amino acids: CSAQTVQETQYF.